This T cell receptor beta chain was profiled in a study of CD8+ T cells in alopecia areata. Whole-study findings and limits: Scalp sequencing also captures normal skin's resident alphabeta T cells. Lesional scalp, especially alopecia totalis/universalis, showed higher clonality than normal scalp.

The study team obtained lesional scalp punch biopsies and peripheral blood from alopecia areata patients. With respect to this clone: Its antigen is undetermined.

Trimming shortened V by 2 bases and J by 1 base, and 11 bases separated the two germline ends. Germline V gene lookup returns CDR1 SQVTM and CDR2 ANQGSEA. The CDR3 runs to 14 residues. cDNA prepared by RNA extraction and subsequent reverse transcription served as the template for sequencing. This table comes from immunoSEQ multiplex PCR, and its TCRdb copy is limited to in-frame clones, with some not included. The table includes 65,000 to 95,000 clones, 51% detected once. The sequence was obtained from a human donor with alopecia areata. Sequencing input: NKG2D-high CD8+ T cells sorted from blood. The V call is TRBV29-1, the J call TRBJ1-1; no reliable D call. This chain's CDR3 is CSVEQTAGNTEAFF. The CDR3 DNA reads TGCAGCGTTGAACAAACAGCGGGGAACACTGAAGCTTTCTTT.